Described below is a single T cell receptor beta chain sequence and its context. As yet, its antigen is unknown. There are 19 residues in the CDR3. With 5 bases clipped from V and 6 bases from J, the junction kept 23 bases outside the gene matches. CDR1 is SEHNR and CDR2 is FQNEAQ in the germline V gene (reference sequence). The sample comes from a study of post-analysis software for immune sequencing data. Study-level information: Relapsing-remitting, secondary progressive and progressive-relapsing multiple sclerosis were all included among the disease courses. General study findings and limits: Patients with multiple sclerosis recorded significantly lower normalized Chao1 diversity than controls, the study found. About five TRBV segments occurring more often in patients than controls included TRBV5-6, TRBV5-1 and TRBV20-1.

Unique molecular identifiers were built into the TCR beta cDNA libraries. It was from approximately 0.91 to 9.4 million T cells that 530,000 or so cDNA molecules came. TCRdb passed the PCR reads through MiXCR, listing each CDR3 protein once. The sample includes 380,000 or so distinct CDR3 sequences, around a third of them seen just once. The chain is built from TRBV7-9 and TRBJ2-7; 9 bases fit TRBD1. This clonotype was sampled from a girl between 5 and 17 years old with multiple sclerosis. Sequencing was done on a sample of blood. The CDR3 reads CASSPLSYLRDRAPGEQYF. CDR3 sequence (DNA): TGTGCCAGCAGCCCCCTTAGCTACCTGAGGGACAGGGCCCCCGGCGAGCAGTACTTC.